This TCR beta chain was observed in a study of CD4+ T cells in melanoma. Method: immunoSEQ multiplex PCR; TCRdb's copy keeps in-frame clones and lacks some. The sample records thousands of clones, approximately 64% being singletons. This clone has only one observation. The antigen is not known. Findings and limits, study-wide: A reported correlation linked neoantigen-specific CD4+ T cells to CD8+, macrophage and B cell function. In melanoma, neoantigen-specific CD4+ T cells reportedly differed in differentiation state.

The CDR3 spans 17 residues. The germline V and J ends were trimmed by 1 base and 7 bases, with 23 bases remaining between them. Germline CDR1 is GTSNPN and CDR2 is SVGIG (reference sequence). Sequencing was carried out using cells from a culture (not recorded whether cultured in vitro). J is TRBJ2-1 and V is TRBV30, with D maybe TRBD2 (7 bases). This clonotype originated in a human donor with melanoma. The CDR3 sequence is CAWSGGAGLAAGNEQFF. CDR3 coding DNA: TGTGCCTGGAGTGGGGGGGCGGGGCTAGCGGCGGGGAATGAGCAGTTCTTC.